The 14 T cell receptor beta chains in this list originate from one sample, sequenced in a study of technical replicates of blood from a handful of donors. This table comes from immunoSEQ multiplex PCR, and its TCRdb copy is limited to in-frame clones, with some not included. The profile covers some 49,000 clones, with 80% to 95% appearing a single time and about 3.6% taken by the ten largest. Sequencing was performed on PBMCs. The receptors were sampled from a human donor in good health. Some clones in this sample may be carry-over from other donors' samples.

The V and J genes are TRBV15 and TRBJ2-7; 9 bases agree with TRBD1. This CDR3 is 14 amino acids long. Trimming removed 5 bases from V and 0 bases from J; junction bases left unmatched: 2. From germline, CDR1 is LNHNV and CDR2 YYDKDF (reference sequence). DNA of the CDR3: TGTGCCACCAGCGTGGACAGGGGCTCCTACGAGCAGTACTTC. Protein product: CATSVDRGSYEQYF.

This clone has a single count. The DNA of the CDR3 is TGTGCCAGCAGCTTGCGGGACAGAGGTAGCCAGCAGTACTTC. Protein sequence: CASSLRDRGSQQYF. V and J are TRBV5-6 and TRBJ2-7, with 7 bases that match TRBD1. With 1 base clipped from V and 8 bases from J, the junction kept 9 bases outside the gene matches. The CDR3 is 14 residues long. Per the germline V gene, CDR1 is SGHDT and CDR2 is YYEEEE.

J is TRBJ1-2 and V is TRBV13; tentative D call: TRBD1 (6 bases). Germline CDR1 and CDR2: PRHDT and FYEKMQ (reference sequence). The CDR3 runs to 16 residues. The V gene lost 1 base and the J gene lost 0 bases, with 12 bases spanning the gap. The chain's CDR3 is CASSLVAGATNYGYTF. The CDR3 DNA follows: TGTGCCAGCAGCTTAGTGGCAGGGGCTACTAACTATGGCTACACCTTC. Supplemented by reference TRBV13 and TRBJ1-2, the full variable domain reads AAGVIQSPRHLIKEKRETATLKCYPIPRHDTVYWYQQGPGQDPQFLISFYEKMQSDKGSIPDRFSAQQFSDYHSELNMSSLELGDSALYFCASSLVAGATNYGYTFGSGTRLTVV.

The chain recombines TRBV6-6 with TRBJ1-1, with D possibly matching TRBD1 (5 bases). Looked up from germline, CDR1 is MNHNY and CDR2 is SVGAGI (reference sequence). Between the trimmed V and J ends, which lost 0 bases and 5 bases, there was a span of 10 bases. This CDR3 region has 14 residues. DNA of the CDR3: TGTGCCAGCAGTTACTCAGGGGACTCGACTGAAGCTTTCTTT. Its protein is CASSYSGDSTEAFF.

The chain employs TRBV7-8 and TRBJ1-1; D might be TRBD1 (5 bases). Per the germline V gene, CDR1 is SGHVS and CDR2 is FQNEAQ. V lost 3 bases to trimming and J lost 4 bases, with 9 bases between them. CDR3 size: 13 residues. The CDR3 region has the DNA TGTGCCAGCAGCTTCCCGGGGGGCACTGAAGCTTTCTTT. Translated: CASSFPGGTEAFF. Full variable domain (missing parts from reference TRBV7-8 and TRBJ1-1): GAGVSQSPRYKVAKRGQDVALRCDPISGHVSLFWYQQALGQGPEFLTYFQNEAQLDKSGLPSDRFFAERPEGSVSTLKIQRTQQEDSAVYLCASSFPGGTEAFFGQGTRLTVV.

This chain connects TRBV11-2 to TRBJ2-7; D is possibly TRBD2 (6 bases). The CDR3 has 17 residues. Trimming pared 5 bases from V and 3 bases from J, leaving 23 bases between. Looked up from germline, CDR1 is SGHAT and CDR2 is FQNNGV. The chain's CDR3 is CASSQPGRGTSGYEQYF. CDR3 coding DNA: TGTGCCAGCAGCCAACCGGGCCGCGGGACGTCAGGCTACGAGCAGTACTTC.

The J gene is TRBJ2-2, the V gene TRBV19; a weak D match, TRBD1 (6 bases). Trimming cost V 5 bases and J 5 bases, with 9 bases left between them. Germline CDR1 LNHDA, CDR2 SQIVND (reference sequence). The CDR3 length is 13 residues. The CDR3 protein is CASSPQGTGELFF. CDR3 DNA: TGTGCCAGTAGTCCACAGGGTACCGGGGAGCTGTTTTTT.

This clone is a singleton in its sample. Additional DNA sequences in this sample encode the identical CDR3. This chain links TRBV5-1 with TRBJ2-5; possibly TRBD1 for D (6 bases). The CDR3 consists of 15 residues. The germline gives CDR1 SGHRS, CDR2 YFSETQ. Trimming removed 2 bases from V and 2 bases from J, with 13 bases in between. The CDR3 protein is CASSFPTGPQETQYF. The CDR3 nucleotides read TGCGCCAGCAGCTTCCCGACAGGACCTCAAGAGACCCAGTACTTC.

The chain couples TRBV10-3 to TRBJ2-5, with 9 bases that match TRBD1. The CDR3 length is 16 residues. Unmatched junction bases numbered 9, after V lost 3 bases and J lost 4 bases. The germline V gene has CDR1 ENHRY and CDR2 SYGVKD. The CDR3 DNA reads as TGTGCCATCAGTGACATACAGGGGGCCTCAAGAGAGACCCAGTACTTC. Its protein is CAISDIQGASRETQYF.

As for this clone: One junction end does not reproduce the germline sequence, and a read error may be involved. The DNA of the CDR3 is TGTGCCAGCAGTTACGGCCCTAGCGGGAGGGCCGAAGGTGCGGATTTT. Translated: CASSYGPSGRAEGADF. The rearrangement joins TRBV6-6 to TRBJ2-3, with TRBD2 matching over 12 bases. Germline CDR1 is MNHNY and CDR2 is SVGAGI (reference sequence). The CDR3 has 16 residues.

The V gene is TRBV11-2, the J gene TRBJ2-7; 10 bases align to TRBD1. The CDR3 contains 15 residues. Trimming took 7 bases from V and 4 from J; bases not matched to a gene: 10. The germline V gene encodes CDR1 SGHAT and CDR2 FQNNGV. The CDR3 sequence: CASKKAGTGAYEQYF. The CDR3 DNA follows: TGTGCCAGCAAAAAGGCCGGGACAGGGGCTTACGAGCAGTACTTC.

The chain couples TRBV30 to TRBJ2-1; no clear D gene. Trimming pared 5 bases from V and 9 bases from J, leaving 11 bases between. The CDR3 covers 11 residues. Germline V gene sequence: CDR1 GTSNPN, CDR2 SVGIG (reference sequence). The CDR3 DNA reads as TGTGCCTGGGCGGAGTATTCTGAGCAGTTCTTC. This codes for CAWAEYSEQFF.

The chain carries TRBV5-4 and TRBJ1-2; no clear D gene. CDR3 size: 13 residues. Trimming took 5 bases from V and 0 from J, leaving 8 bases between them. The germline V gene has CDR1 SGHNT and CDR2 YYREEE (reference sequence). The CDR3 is CASRSSPNYGYTF. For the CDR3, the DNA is TGTGCCAGCAGGAGCTCGCCTAACTATGGCTACACCTTC. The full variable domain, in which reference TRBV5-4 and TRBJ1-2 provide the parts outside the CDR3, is ETGVTQSPTHLIKTRGQQVTLRCSSQSGHNTVSWYQQALGQGPQFIFQYYREEENGRGNFPPRFSGLQFPNYSSELNVNALELDDSALYLCASRSSPNYGYTFGSGTRLTVV.

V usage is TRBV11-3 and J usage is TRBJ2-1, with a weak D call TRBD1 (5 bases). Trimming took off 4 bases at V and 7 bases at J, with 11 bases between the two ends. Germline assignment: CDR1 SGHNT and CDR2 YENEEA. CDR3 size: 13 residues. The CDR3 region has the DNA TGTGCCAGCAGCTCCGCCAGGGCAAATGAGCAGTTCTTC. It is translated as CASSSARANEQFF.